Shown below are 30 T cell receptor beta chains from a single sample sequenced in a study of technical replicates of blood from a few donors. Method: immunoSEQ multiplex PCR; TCRdb's copy keeps in-frame clones and lacks some. This sample has around 63,000 clones, with nearly 95% found just once. Sample: PBMCs. The receptors were gathered from a human donor in good health. Some clones in this sample may be carry-over from other donors' samples.

The table lists this clone with a count of one. The V call is TRBV30, the J call TRBJ2-7, with a possible D match to TRBD1 (5 bases). The CDR3 has 12 amino acids. V was shortened by 0 bases and J by 5 bases, with 8 bases between the two germline ends. The germline V gene encodes CDR1 GTSNPN and CDR2 SVGIG (reference sequence). The CDR3 sequence is CAWSVVRDEQYF. In DNA form, the CDR3 reads TGTGCCTGGAGTGTAGTCAGGGACGAGCAGTACTTC.

V gene TRBV19 combines with J gene TRBJ1-5, with 8 bases identical to TRBD1. The CDR3 length is 15 residues. Unmatched junction bases numbered 5, after V lost 6 bases and J lost 1 base. CDR1 and CDR2 (germline): LNHDA, SQIVND (reference sequence). The CDR3 DNA follows: TGTGCCAGTAGATTAACAGGGGGGAGCAATCAGCCCCAGCATTTT. It translates to CASRLTGGSNQPQHF.

The chain carries TRBV4-2 and TRBJ2-1, with 7 nucleotides matching TRBD2. CDR3 size: 16 residues. V shed 3 bases, J shed 6 bases, and the junction held 11 bases outside the gene matches. CDR1 is LGHNA, CDR2 YNFKEQ, per germline. The CDR3 DNA reads TGTGCCAGCAGCCAGGCGGGAGCTTCGGGGGGCAATGAGCAGTTCTTC. It yields the protein CASSQAGASGGNEQFF.

The chain has TRBV10-3 and TRBJ1-2; D gene uncertain. The CDR3 has 13 residues. Germline CDR1 ENHRY, CDR2 SYGVKD. V was cut by 8 bases and J by 0 bases, with 10 bases left in between. The CDR3 region has the DNA TGTGCCATCGCACTTAATCCTAACTATGGCTACACCTTC. This gives the protein CAIALNPNYGYTF.

Relative to its sample, this clone is medium-sized. The rearrangement joins TRBV4-2 to TRBJ2-7, with no clear D. This CDR3 has 15 amino acids. The germline CDR1 and CDR2 sequences are LGHNA and YNFKEQ. Trimming pared 1 base from V and 0 bases from J, leaving 10 bases between. This chain's CDR3 is CASSQAPDSSYEQYF. DNA of the CDR3: TGTGCCAGCAGCCAAGCTCCAGATTCCTCCTACGAGCAGTACTTC.

Points on this clone: One end of the junction does not line up with germline, which may come from a read error. V and J are TRBV25-1 and TRBJ2-7; 7 bases are a match to TRBD2. The CDR3 runs to 11 residues. The germline CDR1 and CDR2 sequences are MGHDK and SYGVNS. DNA for the CDR3: TGTGCCAGCAGTCGCGGACTAGAAGTAAACTTC. It yields the protein CASSRGLEVNF.

The V call is TRBV4-3, the J call TRBJ1-4; D gene uncertain. Germline V CDR1 and CDR2: LGHNA, YSLEER. This CDR3 has 19 amino acids. The ends were cut back, 0 bases at V and 10 bases at J, with 27 bases in the middle. The CDR3 sequence is CASSQEAELAVKEVVKLFF. In nucleotides, the CDR3 is TGCGCCAGCAGCCAAGAGGCCGAGCTGGCAGTTAAGGAGGTGGTAAAACTGTTTTTT.

This rearrangement joins TRBV19 to TRBJ1-6; 8 bases are a match to TRBD1. J lost 7 bases, V lost 5 bases, and 4 bases had no gene match. CDR1 and CDR2 from the germline V gene are LNHDA and SQIVND (reference sequence). The CDR3 is made up of 14 amino acids. The CDR3 DNA is TGTGCCAGTAGTGAGGACAGGGCAAATTCACCCCTCCACTTT. Translating it yields CASSEDRANSPLHF.

This clone was seen a single time. This sequence joins TRBV10-3 and TRBJ2-3, with D perhaps TRBD2 (5 bases). V lost 6 bases, J lost 6 bases, and 13 bases lay in between. The CDR3 loop spans 13 amino acids. Germline V lookup: CDR1 ENHRY, CDR2 SYGVKD. This CDR3 is CAIRGAGGDTQYF. In nucleotides, the CDR3 is TGTGCCATCAGGGGCGCGGGCGGGGATACGCAGTATTTT.

The genes are TRBV5-1 and TRBJ2-7; TRBD2 agrees at 8 bases. Germline CDR1 is SGHRS and CDR2 is YFSETQ. J gave up 4 bases and V 4 bases, and 16 bases lay outside the gene matches. This CDR3 is built from 17 residues. The CDR3 region is CASSPVRTSPGGYEQYF. CDR3 nucleotides: TGCGCCAGCAGCCCCGTCCGGACTTCCCCGGGAGGGTACGAGCAGTACTTC.

J is TRBJ1-1 and V is TRBV7-9; D is unclear. V shed 0 bases and J shed 4 bases, with 15 bases lying between them. The CDR3 runs 16 residues. Germline V gives CDR1 SEHNR, CDR2 FQNEAQ (reference sequence). The CDR3 loop reads CASSLARGGGGTEAFF. The DNA of the CDR3 is TGTGCCAGCAGCTTAGCCCGAGGAGGAGGCGGCACTGAAGCTTTCTTT.

The rearrangement links TRBV6-5 to TRBJ1-5; 8 nucleotides agree with TRBD1. With V trimmed by 6 bases and J by 6 bases, 7 bases remained unmatched. The CDR3 length is 14 residues. Germline V lookup: CDR1 MNHEY, CDR2 SVGAGI. CDR3 residues: CASSIQGGGQPQHF. The CDR3 DNA reads TGTGCCAGCAGCATACAGGGGGGTGGTCAGCCCCAGCATTTT.

The rearrangement links TRBV19 to TRBJ2-7; D gene ambiguous. The CDR3 runs 13 residues. Germline loops: CDR1 LNHDA, CDR2 SQIVND (reference sequence). V lost 3 bases, J lost 1 base, and 7 bases lay in between. DNA for the CDR3: TGTGCCAGTAGTATGGGCACTTCCTACGAGCAGTACTTC. It translates to CASSMGTSYEQYF.

This clone has just one count. V is TRBV2 and J is TRBJ2-7, with D possibly being TRBD2 (6 bases). The CDR3 contains 14 residues. Germline V gene data show CDR1 as SNHLY and CDR2 as FYNNEI. Trimming left V 2 bases short and J 7 bases short, with 15 bases between. The CDR3: CASSELGRREEQYF. In nucleotides, the CDR3 is TGTGCCAGCAGTGAATTGGGTCGTCGGGAGGAGCAGTACTTC.

V usage is TRBV4-3 and J usage is TRBJ2-6; tentative D call: TRBD2 (5 bases). The V and J ends lost 1 base and 4 bases respectively, with 8 bases between them. Germline CDR1 is LGHNA and CDR2 is YSLEER. The CDR3 sequence is 15 residues long. The CDR3 sequence is CASSQGGWGANVLTF. The CDR3 nucleotides read TGCGCCAGCAGCCAAGGAGGGTGGGGGGCCAACGTCCTGACTTTC.

The chain joins TRBV9 to TRBJ2-7; TRBD2 is a possible D gene (6 bases). CDR3 length equals 14 residues. The ends were cut back, 4 bases at V and 2 bases at J, with 13 bases in the middle. Germline V gene data show CDR1 as SGDLS and CDR2 as YYNGEE. CDR3 DNA sequence: TGTGCCAGCAGCCTCTCGACTAGTACCTACGAGCAGTACTTC. Translation: CASSLSTSTYEQYF.

This clone came up many times. The chain joins TRBV6-1 to TRBJ2-1; 9 nucleotides match TRBD2. V was pared by 6 bases and J by 4 bases, with 4 bases of the junction left unmatched. The CDR3 loop spans 14 amino acids. CDR1 is MNHNS, CDR2 SASEGT, per germline. The CDR3 spells CASSRTSDYNEQFF. The CDR3 DNA reads TGTGCCAGCAGCCGGACTAGCGATTACAATGAGCAGTTCTTC.

The chain combines TRBV11-2 with TRBJ1-2; D not resolved. The V gene lost 3 bases and the J gene lost 5 bases, with 7 bases spanning the gap. Germline assignment: CDR1 SGHAT and CDR2 FQNNGV. This CDR3 region has 12 residues. The CDR3 loop is CASSFAGYGYTF. The CDR3 DNA reads as TGTGCCAGCAGCTTCGCGGGGTATGGCTACACCTTC.

The rearrangement joins TRBV5-4 to TRBJ1-1, with 7 bases fitting TRBD1. The CDR3 is 15 residues long. V shed 6 bases, J shed 0 bases, and the junction held 8 bases outside the gene matches. CDR1 is SGHNT, CDR2 YYREEE, per germline (reference sequence). In DNA, the CDR3 is TGTGCCAGCAACCAAAACAGGGGTGTGAACACTGAAGCTTTCTTT. Translated, it gives CASNQNRGVNTEAFF.

This clone appeared a single time. This chain connects TRBV6-6 to TRBJ1-1; tentatively, D is TRBD1 (5 bases). The CDR3 has 12 amino acids. The V and J ends lost 10 bases and 1 base respectively, with 10 bases between them. Germline values: CDR1 MNHNY, CDR2 SVGAGI (reference sequence). The CDR3 nucleotides are TGTGCCACCCCTACAGGGAACACTGAAGCTTTCTTT. Amino acid sequence: CATPTGNTEAFF.

This clone was counted a single time. The chain employs TRBV5-1 and TRBJ2-3; 11 bases are shared with TRBD2. The CDR3 has 17 residues. V was clipped by 1 base and J by 2 bases; unmatched bases: 6. The germline V gene has CDR1 SGHRS and CDR2 YFSETQ. The CDR3 sequence is CASSLRLAGGHTDTQYF. The CDR3 bases are TGCGCCAGCAGCTTGAGGCTAGCGGGGGGTCACACAGATACGCAGTATTTT.

The gene calls are TRBV5-1 and TRBJ1-6; perhaps TRBD1 as D (6 bases). V was shortened by 0 bases and J by 7 bases, with 8 bases between the two germline ends. This CDR3 contains 14 residues. Germline V gene sequence: CDR1 SGHRS, CDR2 YFSETQ. CDR3 nucleotides: TGCGCCAGCAGCTTGGGTGGACAGAATTCACCCCTCCACTTT. It yields the protein CASSLGGQNSPLHF.

This chain's CDR3 is CAISESLYEQYF. The CDR3 DNA sequence: TGTGCCATCAGTGAGTCTCTATACGAGCAGTACTTC. The rearrangement links TRBV10-3 to TRBJ2-7; D uncertain. The ends were cut back, 0 bases at V and 4 bases at J, with 4 bases in the middle. Germline V gene lookup returns CDR1 ENHRY and CDR2 SYGVKD. This CDR3 is built from 12 residues.

This chain joins TRBV13 and TRBJ2-5, with TRBD2 as a possible D gene (5 bases). The CDR3 contains 15 residues. The V and J ends lost 1 base and 3 bases respectively, with 12 bases between them. CDR1 and CDR2 from the germline V gene are PRHDT and FYEKMQ (reference sequence). The CDR3 sequence is CASSLDRLGEETQYF. Here the CDR3 DNA reads TGTGCCAGCAGCTTAGACCGGCTGGGAGAAGAGACCCAGTACTTC.

The rearrangement uses TRBV4-3 and TRBJ2-3; D is unresolved. Germline loops: CDR1 LGHNA, CDR2 YSLEER. CDR3 length: 14 residues. V was shortened by 1 base and J by 3 bases, with 8 bases between the two germline ends. The CDR3 DNA reads TGCGCCAGCAGCCAAGCGACTTGGACAGATACGCAGTATTTT. This encodes CASSQATWTDTQYF.

Note on this clone: This CDR3 is also generated by other DNA sequences in the sample. This rearrangement joins TRBV5-6 to TRBJ1-5, with TRBD1 as a possible D gene (5 bases). The germline V gene encodes CDR1 SGHDT and CDR2 YYEEEE. V shed 2 bases and J shed 0 bases, with 9 bases lying between them. The CDR3 runs 15 residues. As DNA, the CDR3 is TGTGCCAGCAGCTTAGGGCAGGGTAGCAATCAGCCCCAGCATTTT. Its protein product is CASSLGQGSNQPQHF.

This chain connects TRBV5-1 to TRBJ2-2; tentatively, D is TRBD2 (6 bases). V dropped 0 bases and J dropped 6 bases, with 12 bases sitting between them. Germline values: CDR1 SGHRS, CDR2 YFSETQ. The CDR3 totals 15 residues. The CDR3 protein is CASSLVGTGAGELFF. Here the CDR3 DNA reads TGCGCCAGCAGCTTGGTCGGGACTGGGGCCGGGGAGCTGTTTTTT. The whole variable domain, remainder taken from reference TRBV5-1 and TRBJ2-2, is KAGVTQTPRYLIKTRGQQVTLSCSPISGHRSVSWYQQTPGQGLQFLFEYFSETQRNKGNFPGRFSGRQFSNSRSEMNVSTLELGDSALYLCASSLVGTGAGELFFGEGSRLTVL.

This CDR3 is CASSLGDWATYNEQFF. The DNA of the CDR3 is TGTGCCAGCAGCTTAGGGGACTGGGCCACCTACAATGAGCAGTTCTTC. The chain employs TRBV7-9 and TRBJ2-1; a weak D match, TRBD2 (6 bases). CDR3 length: 16 amino acids. Trimming took off 1 base at V and 2 bases at J, with 12 bases between the two ends. In germline, CDR1 is SEHNR, CDR2 FQNEAQ (reference sequence).

The V gene is TRBV5-4, the J gene TRBJ2-3; TRBD2 matches at 7 bases. The V and J ends lost 0 bases and 7 bases, in that order; junction bases with no gene match: 5. Germline V CDR1 and CDR2: SGHNT, YYREEE (reference sequence). The CDR3 is 14 residues long. The CDR3 reads CASSLESGANTQYF. The CDR3 region has the DNA TGTGCCAGCAGCTTGGAGAGCGGGGCCAATACGCAGTATTTT.

The rearrangement joins TRBV5-6 to TRBJ2-5; perhaps TRBD2 as D (5 bases). The germline CDR1 and CDR2 sequences are SGHDT and YYEEEE. V lost 0 bases to trimming and J lost 5 bases, with 11 bases between them. This CDR3 is built from 14 residues. The CDR3 sequence is CASSLVTEAETQYF. DNA of the CDR3: TGTGCCAGCAGCTTGGTTACGGAGGCGGAGACCCAGTACTTC.